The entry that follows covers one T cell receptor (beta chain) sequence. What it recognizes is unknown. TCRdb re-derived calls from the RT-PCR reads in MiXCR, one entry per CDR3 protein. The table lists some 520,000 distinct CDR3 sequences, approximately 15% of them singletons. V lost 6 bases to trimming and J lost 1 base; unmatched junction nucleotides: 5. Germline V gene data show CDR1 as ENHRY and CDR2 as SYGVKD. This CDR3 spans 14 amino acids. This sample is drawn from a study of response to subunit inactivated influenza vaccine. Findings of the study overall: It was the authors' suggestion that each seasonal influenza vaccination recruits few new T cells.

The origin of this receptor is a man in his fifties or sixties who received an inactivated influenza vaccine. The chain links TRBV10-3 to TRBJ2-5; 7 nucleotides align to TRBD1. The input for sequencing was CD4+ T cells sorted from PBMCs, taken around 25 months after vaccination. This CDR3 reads CAISPRDSQETQYF. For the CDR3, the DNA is TGTGCCATCAGCCCCCGGGACAGCCAAGAGACCCAGTACTTC.